Presented here are 18 T cell receptor beta chains from one specimen sequenced in a study of blood T cell repertoires in COVID-19. Produced via immunoSEQ multiplex PCR; TCRdb's table is partial and in-frame only. The sample holds 20,000 to 30,000 clones, roughly 90% seen once. The material sequenced was peripheral blood. The receptors originated from a human donor in a cohort sampled during active COVID-19.

The rearrangement links TRBV19 to TRBJ1-2; D remains unclear. The length of the CDR3 is 13 residues. Trimming shortened V by 5 bases and J by 8 bases, and 15 bases separated the two germline ends. CDR1 is LNHDA, CDR2 SQIVND, per germline (reference sequence). The CDR3 region has the DNA TGTGCCAGTAGTTCGGCCCCGAGGAACGGCTACACCTTC. It is translated as CASSSAPRNGYTF.

The rearrangement uses TRBV18 and TRBJ2-1; 8 nucleotides line up with TRBD1. There are 15 residues in the CDR3. Trimming cost V 0 bases and J 7 bases; bases outside gene matches: 5. Germline CDR1 and CDR2: KGHSH and LQKENI. The CDR3 DNA sequence: TGTGCCAGCTCACCACCGGACAGGGCCCTGAATGAGCAGTTCTTC. It specifies CASSPPDRALNEQFF.

The chain couples TRBV6-6 to TRBJ1-2; 7 bases are shared with TRBD1. The V and J ends lost 6 bases and 6 bases, in that order; junction bases with no gene match: 10. Germline V gene lookup returns CDR1 MNHNY and CDR2 SVGAGI (reference sequence). The CDR3 contains 14 residues. The CDR3 DNA follows: TGTGCCAGCAGATCAACAGGGGTCGGTAATGGCTACACCTTC. The encoded protein is CASRSTGVGNGYTF.

The chain is built from TRBV11-2 and TRBJ2-5, with TRBD1 matching over 10 bases. The germline V gene has CDR1 SGHAT and CDR2 FQNNGV. Trimming took 5 bases from V and 12 from J; bases not matched to a gene: 3. This CDR3 contains 11 residues. The CDR3 region has the DNA TGTGCCAGCAGCACCGGGACAGGGGAGTACTTC. It is translated as CASSTGTGEYF.

The CDR3 DNA is TGTGCCAGTACCACGAGCTCGGGGACTGAAGCTTTCTTT. It translates to CASTTSSGTEAFF. The gene calls are TRBV19 and TRBJ1-1, with D uncertain. The CDR3 has 13 amino acids. CDR1 LNHDA and CDR2 SQIVND come from the germline V gene (reference sequence). V was trimmed by 7 bases and J by 5 bases, leaving 14 bases between them.

The chain is built from TRBV18 and TRBJ1-2; 10 bases fit TRBD1. The V gene's germline CDR1 is KGHSH and CDR2 LQKENI. This CDR3 spans 17 amino acids. J gave up 4 bases and V 3 bases, and 11 bases lay outside the gene matches. The CDR3 DNA reads TGTGCCAGCTCACCCCGGTCGGACAGGGGGTCCCCCTATGGCTACACCTTC. Translation: CASSPRSDRGSPYGYTF.

The chain employs TRBV9 and TRBJ2-3; tentative D call: TRBD2 (5 bases). The CDR3 is 16 amino acids. Trimming took 0 bases from V and 5 from J, leaving 16 bases between them. The germline V gene has CDR1 SGDLS and CDR2 YYNGEE. The CDR3 reads CASSVAGRASGDTQYF. The CDR3 coding sequence is TGTGCCAGCAGCGTAGCTGGACGCGCCAGCGGAGATACGCAGTATTTT. The whole variable domain, filled in from reference TRBV9 and TRBJ2-3, reads DSGVTQTPKHLITATGQRVTLRCSPRSGDLSVYWYQQSLDQGLQFLIQYYNGEERAKGNILERFSAQQFPDLHSELNLSSLELGDSALYFCASSVAGRASGDTQYFGPGTRLTVL.

CDR3 sequence (DNA): TGTGCCATCAGGGTGGCACCTAACACTGAAGCTTTCTTT. Amino acids: CAIRVAPNTEAFF. The genes are TRBV10-3 and TRBJ1-1; D unclear. The CDR3 is 13 residues long. V lost 6 bases, J lost 2 bases, and 10 bases lay in between. In germline, CDR1 is ENHRY, CDR2 SYGVKD.

The chain uses TRBV4-1 and TRBJ1-2; 7 nucleotides match TRBD1. V shed 2 bases, J shed 2 bases, and the junction held 8 bases outside the gene matches. This CDR3 is 16 amino acids long. Germline V gene sequence: CDR1 MGHRA, CDR2 YSYEKL. The chain's CDR3 is CASSQTGTALNYGYTF. For the CDR3, the DNA is TGCGCCAGCAGCCAAACCGGGACAGCGTTAAACTATGGCTACACCTTC.

This chain uses TRBV18 with TRBJ2-7; 8 bases agree with TRBD1. The CDR3 totals 18 residues. The V gene end was trimmed by 6 bases and the J gene end by 0 bases; junction bases not matched to a gene: 16. The germline CDR1 and CDR2 sequences are KGHSH and LQKENI. The CDR3 nucleotides read TGTGCCAGCTCGCGCTTTACACCGGGACAGGCGAACTCCTACGAGCAGTACTTC. Its protein product is CASSRFTPGQANSYEQYF. The whole variable domain, filled in from reference TRBV18 and TRBJ2-7, reads NAGVMQNPRHLVRRRGQEARLRCSPMKGHSHVYWYRQLPEEGLKFMVYLQKENIIDESGMPKERFSAEFPKEGPSILRIQQVVRGDSAAYFCASSRFTPGQANSYEQYFGPGTRLTVT.

The chain combines TRBV6-5 with TRBJ1-1, with a weak D call TRBD1 (5 bases). This CDR3 has 14 amino acids. The germline V and J ends were trimmed by 4 bases and 11 bases, with 20 bases remaining between them. CDR1 is MNHEY and CDR2 is SVGAGI in the germline V gene. The CDR3 is CASSSRTTSVKAFF. DNA for the CDR3: TGTGCCAGCAGTTCTCGGACAACGAGCGTTAAGGCTTTCTTT.

This chain connects TRBV11-2 to TRBJ2-5; TRBD1 is a possible D gene (5 bases). Germline assignment: CDR1 SGHAT and CDR2 FQNNGV. The CDR3 length is 15 residues. V lost 1 base and J 4 bases, leaving 13 bases between the germline ends. CDR3 nucleotide sequence: TGTGCCAGCAGCTTAGCCAGGGTGCGAGGAGAGACCCAGTACTTC. It codes for CASSLARVRGETQYF.

The CDR3 bases are TGTGCCAGCAGACCGACAGGTGGAAAAGCTTTCTTT. Translating gives CASRPTGGKAFF. The chain links TRBV7-9 to TRBJ1-1; maybe TRBD1 (6 bases). Germline loops: CDR1 SEHNR, CDR2 FQNEAQ (reference sequence). Trimming stripped 6 bases from V and 9 bases from J, with 14 bases between. The CDR3 sequence is 12 residues long.

The chain recombines TRBV5-4 with TRBJ2-1; possibly TRBD1 for D (6 bases). Germline lookup yields CDR1 SGHNT and CDR2 YYREEE (reference sequence). This CDR3 is built from 15 residues. The ends were cut back, 5 bases at V and 4 bases at J, with 16 bases in the middle. This CDR3 reads CASRGASEPYNEQFF. The CDR3 coding sequence is TGTGCCAGCAGGGGGGCTAGTGAGCCTTACAATGAGCAGTTCTTC.

This chain uses TRBV7-2 with TRBJ2-3, with D perhaps TRBD2 (6 bases). V shed 3 bases and J shed 0 bases, with 13 bases lying between them. The CDR3 has 16 amino acids. Germline lookup yields CDR1 SGHTA and CDR2 FQGNSA. The CDR3 nucleotides read TGTGCCAGCAGCTTCCCGGCGGGGAAGAGCACAGATACGCAGTATTTT. It encodes CASSFPAGKSTDTQYF.

The rearrangement links TRBV29-1 to TRBJ2-7; 9 bases agree with TRBD1. V dropped 5 bases and J dropped 0; count of bases not matched to a gene: 5. The CDR3 is made up of 14 amino acids. Germline CDR1 SQVTM, CDR2 ANQGSEA. CDR3 in DNA: TGCAGCGTTTCAGGGACAGGGAGCTCCTACGAGCAGTACGTC. Its translation is CSVSGTGSSYEQYV.

This rearrangement joins TRBV14 to TRBJ2-1, with 8 bases that match TRBD2. CDR1 SGHDN and CDR2 FVKESK come from the germline V gene. This CDR3 comprises 14 residues. V shed 2 bases, J shed 9 bases, and the junction held 6 bases outside the gene matches. CDR3 DNA sequence: TGTGCCAGCAGCCAAATATTAGCGGGGACTGAGCAGTTCTTC. This translates into CASSQILAGTEQFF.

This clone was recorded a few times. The rearrangement links TRBV19 to TRBJ1-2; 8 positions match TRBD1. The CDR3 is 14 amino acids. Trimming at V came to 7 bases and at J to 3 bases, leaving 7 bases not matched to a gene. Germline CDR1 and CDR2: LNHDA and SQIVND (reference sequence). In nucleotides, the CDR3 is TGTGCCAGTAAAACGGACAGGGCGGACTATGGCTACACCTTC. Amino acids: CASKTDRADYGYTF.